This record concerns one TCR beta chain sequence. This sample was taken from a study of blood T cell repertoires in COVID-19. Overall study context: Spain, Italy and the United States supplied samples that represented acute and convalescent COVID-19. T cells, B-cell-depleted T cells, or PBMCs supplied cDNA or gDNA.

Source study methods: From reference gene primer amplification, estimates of nucleated cell counts were derived. Sequencing was performed with immunoSEQ multiplex PCR; in TCRdb, only in-frame clones are kept and a portion is missing. V and J calls and clone size follow that table, whereas D and trimming were derived from the DNA. This table has 100,000 or so clones, 88% appearing once. CDR1 and CDR2 from the germline V gene are SGHVS and FNYEAQ. The V and J ends lost 1 base and 9 bases, in that order; junction bases with no gene match: 10. The CDR3 is 17 residues long. The sample comprised peripheral blood. The receptor was derived from an older woman with acute or convalescent COVID-19. The chain is built from TRBV7-6 and TRBJ2-1; 12 bases line up with TRBD2. Here the CDR3 reads CASSLEGLAGGPGEQFF. DNA for the CDR3: TGTGCCAGCAGCTTAGAGGGGCTAGCGGGAGGGCCGGGTGAGCAGTTCTTC. The full variable domain, rest sourced from reference TRBV7-6 and TRBJ2-1, is GAGVSQSPRYKVTKRGQDVALRCDPISGHVSLYWYRQALGQGPEFLTYFNYEAQQDKSGLPNDRFSAERPEGSISTLTIQRTEQRDSAMYRCASSLEGLAGGPGEQFFGPGTRLTVL.